This T cell receptor (beta chain) was profiled in a study of blood T cell repertoires in COVID-19. About the study: The study drew acute and convalescent COVID-19 samples from the United States, Italy and Spain. Nucleic acid was either cDNA or gDNA, and it came from T cells, B-cell-depleted T cells, or PBMCs.

Germline V gene lookup returns CDR1 MNHEY and CDR2 SVGAGI. After removal of 0 bases from V and 5 bases from J, the junction contained 9 bases not matched to a gene. The CDR3 has 16 residues. Only in-frame clones appear in the TCRdb table, and some are missing; sequencing was by immunoSEQ multiplex PCR. This table holds 130,000 to 150,000 clones, around four fifths found once. This chain connects TRBV6-5 to TRBJ2-5; 7 bases match TRBD2. The TCR originated in a human donor in a cohort sampled during active COVID-19. Specimen: peripheral blood. The CDR3 DNA sequence: TGTGCCAGCAGTTACTCGACTAGCCGGTCGCGGGAGACCCAGTACTTC. Translation gives CASSYSTSRSRETQYF.